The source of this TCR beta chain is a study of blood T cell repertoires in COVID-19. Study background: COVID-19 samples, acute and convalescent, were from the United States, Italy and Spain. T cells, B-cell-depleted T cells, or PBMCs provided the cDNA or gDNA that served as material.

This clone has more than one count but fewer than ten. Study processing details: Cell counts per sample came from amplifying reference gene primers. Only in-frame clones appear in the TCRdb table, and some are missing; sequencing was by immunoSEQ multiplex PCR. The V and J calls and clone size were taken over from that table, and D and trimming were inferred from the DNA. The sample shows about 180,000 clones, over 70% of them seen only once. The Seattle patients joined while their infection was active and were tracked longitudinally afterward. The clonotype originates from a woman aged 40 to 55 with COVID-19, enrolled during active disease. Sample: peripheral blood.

Here the CDR3 DNA reads TGCGCCAGCAGCCCCCAGGGACAGGGCGCTGAAGCTTTCTTT. Its translation: CASSPQGQGAEAFF. The genes are TRBV5-1 and TRBJ1-1; 9 nucleotides line up with TRBD1. The CDR3 consists of 14 residues. V lost 4 bases, J lost 6 bases, and 7 bases stayed unmatched. CDR1 SGHRS and CDR2 YFSETQ come from the germline V gene.